What follows are 16 T cell receptor beta chains derived from one specimen sequenced in a study of blood T cell repertoires in COVID-19. TCRdb's copy holds only in-frame clones and misses some; the assay was immunoSEQ multiplex PCR. The sample lists about 310,000 clones, 89% seen once, with approximately 5% in the top ten. What was sequenced was PBMCs or T cells enriched from blood (not recorded which). The receptors originated from a man in his sixties who had recovered from COVID-19.

The chain recombines TRBV3-1 (or the pseudogene TRBV3-2) with TRBJ2-7; 10 nucleotides match TRBD2. The CDR3 spans 16 residues. With 4 bases clipped from V and 0 bases from J, the junction kept 6 bases outside the gene matches. Germline-derived CDR1 and CDR2 are LGHDT and YNNKEL (reference sequence). CDR3 DNA: TGTGCCAGCAGCCTACGGACTAGCGGCTCCTCCTACGAGCAGTACTTC. It is translated as CASSLRTSGSSYEQYF.

The V and J genes are TRBV7-2 and TRBJ2-1; 10 bases agree with TRBD2. J lost 8 bases, V lost 1 base, and 8 bases had no gene match. There are 16 residues in the CDR3. CDR1 is SGHTA, CDR2 FQGNSA, per germline. CDR3 loop: CASSLVSSGSGYEQFF. As DNA, the CDR3 is TGTGCCAGCAGCTTAGTTTCTAGCGGGAGTGGTTATGAGCAGTTCTTC.

V gene TRBV18 combines with J gene TRBJ2-3; 14 nucleotides align to TRBD2. Germline V lookup: CDR1 KGHSH, CDR2 LQKENI. V shed 10 bases, J shed 5 bases, and the junction held 5 bases outside the gene matches. This CDR3 has 14 amino acids. The CDR3 DNA reads TGTGCCACTCTGGGACTAGCGGGAGTAGATACGCAGTATTTT. It encodes CATLGLAGVDTQYF. Full variable domain (missing parts from reference TRBV18 and TRBJ2-3): NAGVMQNPRHLVRRRGQEARLRCSPMKGHSHVYWYRQLPEEGLKFMVYLQKENIIDESGMPKERFSAEFPKEGPSILRIQQVVRGDSAAYFCATLGLAGVDTQYFGPGTRLTVL.

The chain links TRBV18 to TRBJ2-2; TRBD1 might be the D (6 bases). The CDR3 has 13 residues. Trimming pared 6 bases from V and 6 bases from J, leaving 11 bases between. Germline lookup yields CDR1 KGHSH and CDR2 LQKENI. This CDR3 reads CASSLHRAGELFF. The CDR3 DNA sequence: TGTGCCAGCTCCCTACACAGGGCCGGGGAGCTGTTTTTT.

The CDR3 protein is CASSQGGETPKQYF. The CDR3 nucleotides read TGTGCCAGCAGCCAAGGGGGCGAGACCCCTAAGCAGTACTTC. The chain uses TRBV3-1 (or the pseudogene TRBV3-2) and TRBJ2-7; D possibly corresponds to TRBD1 (5 bases). Trimming pared 1 base from V and 8 bases from J, leaving 15 bases between. Germline V gene sequence: CDR1 LGHDT, CDR2 YNNKEL (reference sequence). This CDR3 is built from 14 residues.

V is TRBV5-1 and J is TRBJ1-1; 7 bases match TRBD1. Germline V gene data show CDR1 as SGHRS and CDR2 as YFSETQ. V lost 2 bases, J lost 7 bases, and 5 bases stayed unmatched. The CDR3 loop spans 13 amino acids. Written as DNA, the CDR3 is TGCGCCAGCAGCTTCGTCAGGGGGGTTGAAGCTTTCTTT. The encoded protein is CASSFVRGVEAFF.

CDR3 loop: CSHPGKFTYNEQFF. The CDR3 DNA is TGCAGTCACCCCGGGAAATTCACCTACAATGAGCAGTTCTTC. J is TRBJ2-1 and V is TRBV29-1, with a weak D call TRBD2 (5 bases). In germline, CDR1 is SQVTM, CDR2 ANQGSEA. CDR3 length: 14 residues.

The V call is TRBV5-1, the J call TRBJ2-3; 7 bases agree with TRBD1. CDR3 length: 15 amino acids. Germline V gene data show CDR1 as SGHRS and CDR2 as YFSETQ. V dropped 4 bases and J dropped 0; count of bases not matched to a gene: 5. The CDR3 spells CASSPRQGSTDTQYF. The CDR3 region has the DNA TGCGCCAGCAGCCCCCGACAGGGAAGCACAGATACGCAGTATTTT.

J is TRBJ2-7 and V is TRBV28; 11 bases are shared with TRBD1. Germline V gene data show CDR1 as MDHEN and CDR2 as SYDVKM. The CDR3 is made up of 17 amino acids. With V trimmed by 5 bases and J by 4 bases, 13 bases remained unmatched. CDR3 in amino acids: CASSARTGGGRGYEQYF. In DNA form, the CDR3 reads TGTGCCAGCAGTGCTAGGACAGGGGGCGGGAGGGGATACGAGCAGTACTTC.

The rearrangement uses TRBV6-5 and TRBJ2-1; D possibly corresponds to TRBD1 (6 bases). Trimming pared 6 bases from V and 2 bases from J, leaving 14 bases between. CDR1 and CDR2 from the germline V gene are MNHEY and SVGAGI. The CDR3 runs 15 residues. The CDR3 coding sequence is TGTGCCAGCAGGGACCAGGGGTACCCCTACAATGAGCAGTTCTTC. It encodes CASRDQGYPYNEQFF.

The genes are TRBV27 and TRBJ2-2; 8 bases are a match to TRBD1. Germline V gene sequence: CDR1 MNHEY, CDR2 SMNVEV (reference sequence). The CDR3 consists of 15 residues. J was trimmed by 4 bases and V by 2 bases; bases with no gene match: 3. CDR3 loop: CASSLNRGSTGELFF. Here the CDR3 DNA reads TGTGCCAGCAGTTTAAACAGGGGGAGCACCGGGGAGCTGTTTTTT.

V and J are TRBV7-2 and TRBJ1-4; 9 nucleotides agree with TRBD1. Germline V gene sequence: CDR1 SGHTA, CDR2 FQGNSA. The CDR3 is made up of 15 amino acids. Trimming at V came to 6 bases and at J to 3 bases, leaving 5 bases not matched to a gene. The CDR3 region has the DNA TGTGCCAGCAGAAGGACAGGGGCGCCTAATGAAAAACTGTTTTTT. Protein sequence: CASRRTGAPNEKLFF.

The rearrangement uses TRBV28 and TRBJ2-7; 10 bases align to TRBD1. Germline lookup yields CDR1 MDHEN and CDR2 SYDVKM. This CDR3 is 15 amino acids long. Trimming took 7 bases from V and 4 from J; bases not matched to a gene: 10. Here the CDR3 DNA reads TGTGCCAGCACCTCTTCCGGGACAGGGGATTACGAGCAGTACTTC. This encodes CASTSSGTGDYEQYF.

This clone was counted once. The chain has TRBV7-2 and TRBJ2-7, with a possible D match to TRBD1 (5 bases). Trimming took off 1 base at V and 2 bases at J, with 12 bases between the two ends. The CDR3 length is 15 residues. From germline, CDR1 is SGHTA and CDR2 FQGNSA. As DNA, the CDR3 is TGTGCCAGCAGCTTAGTGACAGTTCCGACCTACGAGCAGTACTTC. It yields the protein CASSLVTVPTYEQYF.

Remarks on this clone: This same CDR3 is encoded by further DNA sequences in the sample. The V and J genes are TRBV7-6 and TRBJ2-7, with 11 bases matching TRBD2. The length of the CDR3 is 16 residues. J was trimmed by 6 bases and V by 6 bases; bases with no gene match: 13. In germline, CDR1 is SGHVS, CDR2 FNYEAQ. CDR3: CASSPFSGRAPGEQYF. The CDR3 DNA reads TGTGCCAGCAGTCCCTTTAGCGGGAGGGCTCCAGGCGAGCAGTACTTC.

V usage is TRBV28 and J usage is TRBJ2-5; D call uncertain. Trimming left V 3 bases short and J 3 bases short, with 11 bases between. There are 14 residues in the CDR3. CDR1 MDHEN and CDR2 SYDVKM come from the germline V gene. In nucleotides, the CDR3 is TGTGCCAGCAGTTTTAACAGCCGGAAAGAGACCCAGTACTTC. Translating it yields CASSFNSRKETQYF.